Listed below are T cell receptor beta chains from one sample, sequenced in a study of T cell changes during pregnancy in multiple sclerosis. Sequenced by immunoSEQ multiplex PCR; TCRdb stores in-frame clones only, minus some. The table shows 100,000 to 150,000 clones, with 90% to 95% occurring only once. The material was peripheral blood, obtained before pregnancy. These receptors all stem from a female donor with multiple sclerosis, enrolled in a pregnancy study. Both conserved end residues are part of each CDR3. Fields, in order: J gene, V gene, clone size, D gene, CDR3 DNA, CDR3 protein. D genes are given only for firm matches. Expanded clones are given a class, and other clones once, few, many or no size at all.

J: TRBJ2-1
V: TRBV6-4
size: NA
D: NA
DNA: TGTGCCAGCAGTCCTGAACTACATGGTGAGCAGTTCTTC
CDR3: CASSPELHGEQFF

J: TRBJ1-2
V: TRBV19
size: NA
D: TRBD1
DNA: TGTGCCAGTAGTGCCGGACAGGGAGGTGGCTACACCTTC
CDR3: CASSAGQGGGYTF

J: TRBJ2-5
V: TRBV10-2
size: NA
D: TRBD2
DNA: TGCGCCAGCAGCGATACGGGACTAGTCCAAGAGACCCAGTACTTC
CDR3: CASSDTGLVQETQYF

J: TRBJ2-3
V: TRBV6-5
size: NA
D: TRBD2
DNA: TGTGCCAGCAAGACTAGCGGGGATACAGATACGCAGTATTTT
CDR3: CASKTSGDTDTQYF

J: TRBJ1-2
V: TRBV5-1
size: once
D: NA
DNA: TGCGCCAGCAGCTTGGAGCAGGGCCCCATCTATGGCTACACCTTC
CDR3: CASSLEQGPIYGYTF

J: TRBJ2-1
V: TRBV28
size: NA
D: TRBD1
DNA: TGTGCCAGCGACAGGGGGGGAACCTACAATGAGCAGTTCTTC
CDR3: CASDRGGTYNEQFF

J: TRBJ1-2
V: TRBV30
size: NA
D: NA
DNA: TGTGCCTGGAGTCGAAGGGTTTGGGGCAATGGCTACACCTTC
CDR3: CAWSRRVWGNGYTF

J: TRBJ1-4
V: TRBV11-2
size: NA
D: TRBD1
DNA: TGTGCCAGCAGCTTAGATAATAGGGGGCGCAATGAAAAACTGTTTTTT
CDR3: CASSLDNRGRNEKLFF

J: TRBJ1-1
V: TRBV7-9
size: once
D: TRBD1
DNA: TGTGCCAGCAGCTGGACAGGGGGCACGGACACTGAAGCTTTCTTT
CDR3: CASSWTGGTDTEAFF

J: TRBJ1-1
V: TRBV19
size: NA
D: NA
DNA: TGTGCCAGTAGTAGACAGACTGAAGCTTTCTTT
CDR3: CASSRQTEAFF

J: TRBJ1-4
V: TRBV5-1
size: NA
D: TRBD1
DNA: TGCGCCAGCAGCGGAAGGACAGGGAATAATGAAAAACTGTTTTTT
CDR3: CASSGRTGNNEKLFF

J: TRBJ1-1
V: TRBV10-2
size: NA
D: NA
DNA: TGCGCCAGCAGTGAGGGGGCTCGGGCTTTCTTT
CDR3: CASSEGARAFF

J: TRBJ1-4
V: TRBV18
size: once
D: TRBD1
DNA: TGTGCCAGCTCACCGAACAGACAGGGGCCAGTAAAACTGTTTTTT
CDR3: CASSPNRQGPVKLFF

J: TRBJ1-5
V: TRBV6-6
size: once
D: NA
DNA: TGTGCCAGCAGTTACGGCCGGAGTGCCTCCCAGCCCCAGCATTTT
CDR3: CASSYGRSASQPQHF

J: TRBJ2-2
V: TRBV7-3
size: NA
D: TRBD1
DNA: TGTGCCAGCAGCCGGACAGGGGGTCCCGGGGAGCTGTTTTTT
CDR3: CASSRTGGPGELFF

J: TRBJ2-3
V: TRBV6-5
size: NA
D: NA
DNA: TGTGCCAGCAGTTCGGACAGTATCACAGATACGCAGTATTTT
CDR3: CASSSDSITDTQYF

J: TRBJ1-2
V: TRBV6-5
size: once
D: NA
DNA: TGTGCCAGCAGTTCCACAGGGAACTATGGCTACACCTTC
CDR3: CASSSTGNYGYTF

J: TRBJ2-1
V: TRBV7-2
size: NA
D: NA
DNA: TGTGCCAGCAGCTTAGTTGTGAGGGCCAGCTCCTACAATGAGCAGTTCTTC
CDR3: CASSLVVRASSYNEQFF

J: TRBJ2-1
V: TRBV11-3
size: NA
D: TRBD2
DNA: TGTGCCAGCAGCTTAGATGGCCTAGCGGGAGGCAATGAGCAGTTCTTC
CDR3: CASSLDGLAGGNEQFF

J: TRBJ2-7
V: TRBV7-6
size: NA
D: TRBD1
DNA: TGTGCCAGCAGCTTAATCGGGCAGGGGACAGGCGAGCAGTACTTC
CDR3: CASSLIGQGTGEQYF

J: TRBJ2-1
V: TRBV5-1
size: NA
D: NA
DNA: TGCGCCAGCAGCTATGTTACTAGCAATGAGCAGTTCTTC
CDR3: CASSYVTSNEQFF

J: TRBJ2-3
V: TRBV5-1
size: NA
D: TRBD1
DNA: TGCGCCAGCAGCTTCGGACAGGGAGAGTATTTT
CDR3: CASSFGQGEYF

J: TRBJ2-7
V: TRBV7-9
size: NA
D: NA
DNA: TGTGCCAGCGCGCCAGGAACCGAGCAGTACTTC
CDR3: CASAPGTEQYF

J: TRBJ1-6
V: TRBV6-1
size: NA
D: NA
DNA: TGTGCCAGCAGTGAAGTCTCACACTCAGGGGCACCCCTCCACTTT
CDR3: CASSEVSHSGAPLHF

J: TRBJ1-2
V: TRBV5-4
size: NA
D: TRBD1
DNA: TGTGCCAGCAGCCCCGGGGGACAGGGTTATGGCTACACCTTC
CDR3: CASSPGGQGYGYTF

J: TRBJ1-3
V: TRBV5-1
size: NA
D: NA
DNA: TGCGCCAGCAGCCCCTCCGGCTCTGGAAACACCATATATTTT
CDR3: CASSPSGSGNTIYF

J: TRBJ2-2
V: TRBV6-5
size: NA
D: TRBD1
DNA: TGTGCCAGCAGTTACGTGGGACAGGGAACCGGGGAGCTGTTTTTT
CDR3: CASSYVGQGTGELFF

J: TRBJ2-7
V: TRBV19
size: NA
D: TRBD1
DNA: TGTGCCAGTAGTGCGAGGACAGGCTCCTACGAGCAGTACTTC
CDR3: CASSARTGSYEQYF

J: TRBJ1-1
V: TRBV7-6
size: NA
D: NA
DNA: TGTGCCAGCAGCCCACGATTGGGCGAAGCTTTCTTT
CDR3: CASSPRLGEAFF

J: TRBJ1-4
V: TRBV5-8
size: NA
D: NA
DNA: TGTGCCAGCAGCCTTGGCGACACGGATAATGAAAAACTGTTTTTT
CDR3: CASSLGDTDNEKLFF

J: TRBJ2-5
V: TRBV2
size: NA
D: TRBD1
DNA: TGTGCCAGCAGAGCTGACAGGGTGGTGGCGGAGACCCAGTACTTC
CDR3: CASRADRVVAETQYF

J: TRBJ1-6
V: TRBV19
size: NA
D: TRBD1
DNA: TGTGCCAGTAAGCAGGGGGGAAATTCACCCCTCCACTTT
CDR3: CASKQGGNSPLHF

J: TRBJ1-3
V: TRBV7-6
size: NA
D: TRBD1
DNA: TGTGCCAGCAGCTCGCGACAGGGGGCGGGAAACACCATATATTTT
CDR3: CASSSRQGAGNTIYF

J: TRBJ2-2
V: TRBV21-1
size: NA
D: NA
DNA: TGTGCCAGCAGCAAAGTGGCGGGACAGGCTGAGGAAACCGGGGAGCTGTTTTTT
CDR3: CASSKVAGQAEETGELFF

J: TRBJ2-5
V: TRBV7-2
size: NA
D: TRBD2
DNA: TGTGCCAGCAGCTTTAGCGGGGACCAAGAGACCCAGTACTTC
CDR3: CASSFSGDQETQYF

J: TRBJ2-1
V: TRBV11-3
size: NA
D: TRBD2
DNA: TGTGCCAGCAGCTTAAGGCCTAGCGGGGGGGGTGAGCAGTTCTTC
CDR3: CASSLRPSGGGEQFF

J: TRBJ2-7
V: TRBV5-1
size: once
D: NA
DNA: TGCGCCAGCAGCCAAGGACAGAGCTACGAGCAGTACTTC
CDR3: CASSQGQSYEQYF

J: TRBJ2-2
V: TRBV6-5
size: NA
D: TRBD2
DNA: TGTGCCAGCAGGCTAGCGGGGGGGCCCGGGGAGCTGTTTTTT
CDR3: CASRLAGGPGELFF

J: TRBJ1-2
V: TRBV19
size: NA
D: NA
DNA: TGTGCCAGTAATCCCCTTGGACAGACGTATGGCTACACCTTC
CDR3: CASNPLGQTYGYTF

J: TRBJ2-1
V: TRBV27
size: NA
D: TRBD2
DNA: TGTGCCAGTAGACTAGCGGGTACCTACAATGAGCAGTTCTTC
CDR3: CASRLAGTYNEQFF

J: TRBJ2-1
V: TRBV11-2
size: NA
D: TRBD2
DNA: TGTGCCAGCAGCCATGCCCGCGGGGGGGCCGGTGAGCAGTTCTTC
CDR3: CASSHARGGAGEQFF

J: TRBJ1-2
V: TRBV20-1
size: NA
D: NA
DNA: TGCAGTGCTAGAGGACTGCATGGCTACACCTTC
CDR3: CSARGLHGYTF

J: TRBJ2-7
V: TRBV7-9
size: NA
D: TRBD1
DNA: TGTGCCAGCAGCTCGGGACAGGGAAACTACGAGCAGTACTTC
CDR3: CASSSGQGNYEQYF

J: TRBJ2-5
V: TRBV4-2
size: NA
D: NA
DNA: TGTGCCAGCAGCTCCCGTCTTAGCCGAGCGGAGACCCAGTACTTC
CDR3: CASSSRLSRAETQYF

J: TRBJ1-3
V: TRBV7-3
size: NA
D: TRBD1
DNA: TGTGCCAGCAGCTTGACAGGGGGCGAAGGTGGAAACACCATATATTTT
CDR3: CASSLTGGEGGNTIYF